These 6 T cell receptor beta chains share one sample of origin, sequenced in a study of CD8 T cells in Susac syndrome. Reverse transcription used roughly 0.45 to 1 ug RNA and random hexamers. Each CDR3 protein gets one entry after TCRdb re-called the immunoSEQ multiplex PCR reads with MiXCR. The repertoire holds 120,000 to 150,000 distinct CDR3 sequences, less than 95% seen once, with about 0.076% in the top ten. Source material: CD4+ T cells from PBMCs. Every receptor here comes from a human donor in good health.

V gene TRBV27 combines with J gene TRBJ1-5; possible D gene TRBD1, 6 bases. The CDR3 is made up of 15 amino acids. Germline V gives CDR1 MNHEY, CDR2 SMNVEV (reference sequence). The V end lost 3 bases, the J end lost 4 bases, and 13 bases lay between the germline ends. In DNA, the CDR3 is TGTGCCAGCAGTTTCTCCCAGGGGCCGAATCAGCCCCAGCATTTT. It translates to CASSFSQGPNQPQHF.

This clonotype occurred once. V and J are TRBV30 and TRBJ1-1; D gene unclear. V was cut by 2 bases and J by 1 base, with 5 bases left in between. The germline V gene encodes CDR1 GTSNPN and CDR2 SVGIG (reference sequence). The CDR3 sequence is 12 residues long. CDR3 nucleotide sequence: TGTGCCTGGAGTTGGGGGAACACTGAAGCTTTCTTT. It codes for CAWSWGNTEAFF.

The rearrangement joins TRBV5-1 to TRBJ2-1; D possibly corresponds to TRBD2 (6 bases). Germline loops: CDR1 SGHRS, CDR2 YFSETQ. The CDR3 loop spans 10 amino acids. The CDR3 DNA is TGCGCAAGCGGGCCGGGTGAGCAGTTCTTC. It encodes CASGPGEQFF.

This chain links TRBV18 with TRBJ2-5; 7 nucleotides align to TRBD1. Per the germline V gene, CDR1 is KGHSH and CDR2 is LQKENI. Trimming at V came to 2 bases and at J to 5 bases, leaving 11 bases not matched to a gene. The CDR3 extends over 16 amino acids. Written as DNA, the CDR3 is TGTGCCAGCTCACCAGGGTCAACGACAGGGTGGGAGACCCAGTACTTC. Translating it yields CASSPGSTTGWETQYF.

V and J are TRBV20-1 and TRBJ2-3, with D hard to call. Germline V gene lookup returns CDR1 DFQATT and CDR2 SNEGSKA (reference sequence). The CDR3 spans 11 residues. The V end was cut by 3 bases, the J end by 3 bases, with 4 bases between. CDR3 nucleotides: TGCAGTGCTAGTAAAACAGATACGCAGTATTTT. It specifies CSASKTDTQYF.

This clonotype was seen just once. V and J are TRBV3-1 and TRBJ1-1; 7 nucleotides line up with TRBD1. Germline trimming cut 1 base from V and 1 base from J; bases unmatched to any gene: 0. The CDR3 consists of 14 residues. Germline CDR1 and CDR2: LGHDT and YNNKEL (reference sequence). This chain's CDR3 is CASSQGDRNTEAFF. CDR3 DNA sequence: TGTGCCAGCAGCCAAGGGGACAGGAACACTGAAGCTTTCTTT.